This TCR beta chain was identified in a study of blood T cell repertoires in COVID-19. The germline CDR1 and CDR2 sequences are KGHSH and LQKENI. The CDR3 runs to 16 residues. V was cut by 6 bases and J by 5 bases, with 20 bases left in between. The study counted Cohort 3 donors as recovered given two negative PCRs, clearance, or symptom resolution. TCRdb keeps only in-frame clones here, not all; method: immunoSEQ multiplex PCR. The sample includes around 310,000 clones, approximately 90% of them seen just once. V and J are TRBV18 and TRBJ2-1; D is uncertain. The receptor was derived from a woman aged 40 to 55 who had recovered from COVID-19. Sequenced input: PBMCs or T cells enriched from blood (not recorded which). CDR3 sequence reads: CASSLFTPEEDNEQFF. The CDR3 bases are TGTGCCAGCTCTCTATTTACTCCGGAAGAGGACAATGAGCAGTTCTTC.